This T cell receptor (beta chain) was identified in a study of cytomegalovirus exposure and HLA in healthy donors. The V segment lost 1 base and the J segment 1 base; nucleotides outside the gene matches: 7. The CDR3 covers 17 residues. Per the germline V gene, CDR1 is SGHVS and CDR2 is FQNEAQ. Primers: 60 Vbeta forward and 13 Jbeta reverse. The repertoire was sequenced with immunoSEQ multiplex PCR; TCRdb's copy has only in-frame clones and lacks some. The table shows roughly 190,000 clones, with about 83% occurring only once. The chain joins TRBV7-8 to TRBJ2-5; 9 nucleotides agree with TRBD2. The TCR comes from a man aged 35-49 years in good health and CMV-seropositive. The specimen was PBMCs. The CDR3 region has the DNA TGTGCCAGCAGCTTAGACGGTAGTAGCGGGAGCCAAGAGACCCAGTACTTC. This codes for CASSLDGSSGSQETQYF.